Detailed here is one T cell receptor (beta chain). What it binds is not known. The sample originates from a study of radiotherapy plus CTLA-4 blockade in lung cancer. Study-level points and caveats: TCR clones from tumors expanded in blood after radiotherapy plus ipilimumab. Best predicting response, reportedly, were early blood T cell clone dynamics, with interferon-beta.

TCRdb keeps only in-frame clones here, not all; method: immunoSEQ multiplex PCR. This table has some 64,000 clones, approximately 79% appearing once. Germline CDR1 reads SQVTM; CDR2 reads ANQGSEA. The CDR3 spans 14 residues. The TCR comes from a human donor with non-small cell lung cancer whose response to radiotherapy plus ipilimumab could not be evaluated. Some clones in this sample may be carry-over from other donors' samples. The material was peripheral blood, obtained from a patient treated with radiotherapy plus ipilimumab. V and J are TRBV29-1 and TRBJ2-1; TRBD1 matches at 7 bases. DNA of the CDR3: TGCACCCATCGAGCGGCAGGGGGCTACAATGAGCAGTTCTTC. It specifies CTHRAAGGYNEQFF.